The 24 T cell receptor beta chains given below trace back to one sample, sequenced in a study of T cell responses to AZD1222 COVID-19 vaccine. Libraries were prepared by immunoSEQ multiplex PCR; TCRdb keeps only in-frame clonotypes and omits some of them. The sample lists 150,000 to 200,000 clones, 85% to 90% occurring once. The material sequenced was peripheral blood, taken on day 0 of AZD1222 vaccination. These receptors were obtained from an adult in good health.

The chain is built from TRBV27 and TRBJ2-7, with a tentative D call TRBD1 (6 bases). The CDR3 covers 13 residues. Deletions cut 5 bases from V and 2 bases from J, with 10 bases between. Germline loops: CDR1 MNHEY, CDR2 SMNVEV (reference sequence). CDR3 residues: CASSLGTPYEQYF. For the CDR3, the DNA is TGTGCCAGCAGTCTAGGGACACCCTACGAGCAGTACTTC.

The count of this clone is one. The chain has TRBV4-3 and TRBJ1-2; a weak D match, TRBD1 (6 bases). V lost 0 bases to trimming and J lost 5 bases, with 16 bases between them. Germline lookup yields CDR1 LGHNA and CDR2 YSLEER. CDR3 length: 16 residues. The CDR3 nucleotides read TGCGCCAGCAGCCAAGATCTCGGGGGGCGTTCTTATGGCTACACCTTC. Translating gives CASSQDLGGRSYGYTF.

This clone was counted a few times. The DNA of the CDR3 is TGTGCCAGCAGTGCAGCGGGAGGAACCTACGAGCAGTACTTC. Translating gives CASSAAGGTYEQYF. The chain is built from TRBV28 and TRBJ2-7; 9 bases map to TRBD2. The V and J ends lost 5 bases and 2 bases, in that order; junction bases with no gene match: 4. CDR1 and CDR2 (germline): MDHEN, SYDVKM. This CDR3 has 14 residues.

This clone was counted a single time. The V and J genes are TRBV6-6 and TRBJ1-1; no clear D gene. The CDR3 sequence is 15 residues long. The V gene's germline CDR1 is MNHNY and CDR2 SVGAGI (reference sequence). V was trimmed by 7 bases and J by 0 bases, leaving 15 bases between them. Written as DNA, the CDR3 is TGTGCCAGCACCCAGAGCCGGATGATGAACACTGAAGCTTTCTTT. Translating gives CASTQSRMMNTEAFF.

This clone was seen a single time. The gene calls are TRBV5-4 and TRBJ1-4; D is ambiguous. This CDR3 is 14 amino acids long. V lost 2 bases, J lost 5 bases, and 10 bases lay in between. Germline V gene lookup returns CDR1 SGHNT and CDR2 YYREEE (reference sequence). The CDR3 protein is CASSFRGPNEKLFF. The CDR3 DNA reads as TGTGCCAGCAGCTTTAGAGGACCCAATGAAAAACTGTTTTTT.

The chain uses TRBV5-1 and TRBJ1-1; the match to TRBD1 covers 9 bases. CDR3 length equals 16 residues. Looked up from germline, CDR1 is SGHRS and CDR2 is YFSETQ. J was trimmed by 4 bases and V by 5 bases; bases with no gene match: 12. DNA of the CDR3: TGCGCCAGCAGACCTGAGACAGGGGGGACCAGCACTGAAGCTTTCTTT. Translation gives CASRPETGGTSTEAFF.

The chain has TRBV30 and TRBJ1-6; D is unclear. The CDR3 is 16 amino acids. V was clipped by 0 bases and J by 6 bases, with 15 bases between them. CDR1 is GTSNPN, CDR2 SVGIG, per germline (reference sequence). For the CDR3, the DNA is TGTGCCTGGAGTGTTTCAGCGGCAGTAGGTAATTCACCCCTCCACTTT. This sequence encodes CAWSVSAAVGNSPLHF.

This clone was detected once. This chain connects TRBV9 to TRBJ2-3; D remains ambiguous. V lost 1 base, J lost 5 bases, and 11 bases lay in between. The germline V gene encodes CDR1 SGDLS and CDR2 YYNGEE. The CDR3 covers 14 residues. The CDR3 loop is CASSVSLSGDTQYF. Written as DNA, the CDR3 is TGTGCCAGCAGCGTAAGTTTGTCGGGAGATACGCAGTATTTT.

Here the CDR3 reads CASSHGLTRNNYNEQFF. The CDR3 DNA reads as TGCGCCAGCAGCCACGGACTCACCCGAAACAATTACAATGAGCAGTTCTTC. The chain combines TRBV5-1 with TRBJ2-1, with D tentatively TRBD2 (5 bases). Trimming took 4 bases from V and 4 from J, leaving 21 bases between them. This CDR3 has 17 residues. Germline V gives CDR1 SGHRS, CDR2 YFSETQ.

The chain couples TRBV4-2 to TRBJ1-6; D gene ambiguous. Per germline, CDR1 LGHNA and CDR2 YNFKEQ. The CDR3 totals 18 residues. V shed 1 base and J shed 5 bases, with 18 bases lying between them. In DNA form, the CDR3 reads TGTGCCAGCAGCCAAGGTCCCGGGGTAGCTGGGAATAATTCACCCCTCCACTTT. Encoded protein: CASSQGPGVAGNNSPLHF.

This sequence joins TRBV5-1 and TRBJ1-4; the D gene is possibly TRBD1 (5 bases). The germline V gene has CDR1 SGHRS and CDR2 YFSETQ. Trimming removed 0 bases from V and 8 bases from J, with 11 bases in between. The CDR3 is 14 amino acids. The CDR3 loop is CASSLAFDSEKLFF. DNA for the CDR3: TGCGCCAGCAGCTTGGCCTTTGACAGCGAAAAACTGTTTTTT.

The rearrangement links TRBV29-1 to TRBJ2-7, with 11 bases that match TRBD2. V dropped 7 bases and J dropped 2; count of bases not matched to a gene: 10. The length of the CDR3 is 15 residues. Germline V gives CDR1 SQVTM, CDR2 ANQGSEA. The CDR3: CSEGLTSGEPYEQYV. In DNA, the CDR3 is TGCAGCGAAGGATTGACTAGCGGGGAACCCTACGAGCAGTACGTC.

This chain uses TRBV30 with TRBJ1-1; D is uncertain. Trimming removed 3 bases from V and 4 bases from J, with 9 bases in between. Germline assignment: CDR1 GTSNPN and CDR2 SVGIG (reference sequence). The CDR3 length is 12 residues. The CDR3 DNA sequence: TGTGCCTGGAGCTCGATTGGCACTGAAGCTTTCTTT. This codes for CAWSSIGTEAFF.

The genes are TRBV6-1 and TRBJ2-7; D not certain. The CDR3 sequence is 14 residues long. V dropped 2 bases and J dropped 3 bases, with 11 bases sitting between them. CDR1 and CDR2 from the germline V gene are MNHNS and SASEGT. In DNA, the CDR3 is TGTGCCAGCAGTGAATCTTTGGGAATCTACGAGCAGTACTTC. Residues: CASSESLGIYEQYF.

About this clone: The identical CDR3 is also encoded by other nucleotide sequences in the sample. This chain joins TRBV27 and TRBJ2-5; a weak D match, TRBD1 (6 bases). CDR3 size: 14 residues. V was cut by 4 bases and J by 1 base, with 10 bases left in between. Germline lookup yields CDR1 MNHEY and CDR2 SMNVEV (reference sequence). The CDR3 here is CASSSRTAQETQYF. CDR3 sequence (DNA): TGTGCCAGCAGTTCTCGGACAGCCCAAGAGACCCAGTACTTC.

The chain combines TRBV29-1 with TRBJ1-1; D is undetermined. V was shortened by 1 base and J by 0 bases, with 18 bases between the two germline ends. The CDR3 consists of 17 residues. Germline V gene lookup returns CDR1 SQVTM and CDR2 ANQGSEA. As DNA, the CDR3 is TGCAGCGTTGAAGGAACACCCAGTAAATCATTGAACACTGAAGCTTTCTTT. Translated, it gives CSVEGTPSKSLNTEAFF.

The CDR3 protein is CASRPNSDRGYGYTF. The CDR3 DNA reads TGTGCCAGCAGACCGAATTCGGACAGGGGCTATGGCTACACCTTC. The chain couples TRBV28 to TRBJ1-2; 9 positions match TRBD1. J gave up 4 bases and V 6 bases, and 9 bases lay outside the gene matches. The CDR3 spans 15 residues. Germline V gene lookup returns CDR1 MDHEN and CDR2 SYDVKM.

V and J are TRBV5-1 and TRBJ2-7, with TRBD1 matching over 7 bases. Looked up from germline, CDR1 is SGHRS and CDR2 is YFSETQ. There are 12 residues in the CDR3. J lost 6 bases, V lost 5 bases, and 5 bases had no gene match. CDR3: CASSLTGVEQYF. The CDR3 DNA reads TGCGCCAGCAGTTTAACAGGGGTCGAGCAGTACTTC. Supplemented by reference TRBV5-1 and TRBJ2-7, the full variable domain reads KAGVTQTPRYLIKTRGQQVTLSCSPISGHRSVSWYQQTPGQGLQFLFEYFSETQRNKGNFPGRFSGRQFSNSRSEMNVSTLELGDSALYLCASSLTGVEQYFGPGTRLTVT.

The gene calls are TRBV28 and TRBJ2-7; D is possibly TRBD1 (5 bases). The ends were cut back, 4 bases at V and 3 bases at J, with 13 bases in the middle. The CDR3 sequence is 14 residues long. Per the germline V gene, CDR1 is MDHEN and CDR2 is SYDVKM. Written as DNA, the CDR3 is TGTGCCAGCAGTTCGCGCAGGGTGAGCTACGAGCAGTACTTC. It translates to CASSSRRVSYEQYF. Complete variable domain (other parts from reference TRBV28 and TRBJ2-7): DVKVTQSSRYLVKRTGEKVFLECVQDMDHENMFWYRQDPGLGLRLIYFSYDVKMKEKGDIPEGYSVSREKKERFSLILESASTNQTSMYLCASSSRRVSYEQYFGPGTRLTVT.

J is TRBJ1-5 and V is TRBV9; no clear D. The CDR3 contains 13 residues. CDR1 SGDLS and CDR2 YYNGEE come from the germline V gene. V was pared by 4 bases and J by 4 bases, with 9 bases between. The CDR3 region has the DNA TGTGCCAGCAGCCCTACAGCGAATCAGCCCCAGCATTTT. Protein product: CASSPTANQPQHF. Combining the CDR3 with reference TRBV9 and TRBJ1-5 gives the whole variable domain DSGVTQTPKHLITATGQRVTLRCSPRSGDLSVYWYQQSLDQGLQFLIQYYNGEERAKGNILERFSAQQFPDLHSELNLSSLELGDSALYFCASSPTANQPQHFGDGTRLSIL.

The genes are TRBV20-1 and TRBJ2-7; D tentatively fits TRBD1 or TRBD2 (5 bases each). The germline gives CDR1 DFQATT, CDR2 SNEGSKA (reference sequence). V dropped 4 bases and J dropped 3 bases, with 7 bases sitting between them. The length of the CDR3 is 11 residues. Here the CDR3 reads CSATGSYEQYF. Here the CDR3 DNA reads TGCAGTGCTACAGGGAGCTACGAGCAGTACTTC.

This chain connects TRBV7-9 to TRBJ2-3; unclear D gene. Germline V lookup: CDR1 SEHNR, CDR2 FQNEAQ (reference sequence). The CDR3 covers 14 residues. The germline V and J ends were trimmed by 0 bases and 6 bases, with 10 bases remaining between them. Here the CDR3 reads CASSLAIQADTQYF. CDR3 in DNA: TGTGCCAGCAGCTTAGCGATCCAGGCCGATACGCAGTATTTT.

This clone was found once. An end of the junction does not agree with germline; a read error may underlie this. The rearrangement links TRBV11-2 to TRBJ2-2; 8 bases map to TRBD1. From germline, CDR1 is SGHAT and CDR2 FQNNGV. The CDR3 totals 15 residues. CDR3: CASSPRTGNAGELFF. CDR3 coding DNA: TGTGCCAGCAGCCCACGGACAGGGAACGCCGGGGAGCTGTTTTTT.

The chain joins TRBV19 to TRBJ2-3, with D tentatively TRBD1 (5 bases). The CDR3 covers 14 residues. Germline V gene data show CDR1 as LNHDA and CDR2 as SQIVND (reference sequence). With 4 bases removed from V and 4 bases from J, the gap between germline ends came to 12 bases. CDR3 DNA: TGTGCCAGTAGTAAAGGGGTTGAATCAGATACGCAGTATTTT. As protein: CASSKGVESDTQYF. Full variable domain (remainder filled in from reference TRBV19 and TRBJ2-3): DGGITQSPKYLFRKEGQNVTLSCEQNLNHDAMYWYRQDPGQGLRLIYYSQIVNDFQKGDIAEGYSVSREKKESFPLTVTSAQKNPTAFYLCASSKGVESDTQYFGPGTRLTVL.